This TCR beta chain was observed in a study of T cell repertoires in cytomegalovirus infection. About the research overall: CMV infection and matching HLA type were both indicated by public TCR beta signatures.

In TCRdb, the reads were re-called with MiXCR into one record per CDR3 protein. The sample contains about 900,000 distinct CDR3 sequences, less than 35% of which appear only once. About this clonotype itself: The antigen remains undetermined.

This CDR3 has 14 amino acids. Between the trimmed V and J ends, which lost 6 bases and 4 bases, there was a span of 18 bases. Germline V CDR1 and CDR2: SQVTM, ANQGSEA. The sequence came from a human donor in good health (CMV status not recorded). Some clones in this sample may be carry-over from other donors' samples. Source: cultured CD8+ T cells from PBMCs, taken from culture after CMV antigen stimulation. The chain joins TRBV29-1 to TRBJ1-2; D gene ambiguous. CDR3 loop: CSVPGGGLAYGYTF. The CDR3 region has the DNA TGCAGCGTGCCCGGCGGAGGGCTGGCCTATGGCTACACCTTC.